This T cell receptor beta chain was obtained from a study of metastatic and nonmetastatic thyroid tumors. CDR3 size: 15 residues. Germline CDR1 reads SGHTA; CDR2 reads FQGNSA. This clone was seen ten or more times. Its antigen remains unknown. A read error may produce the germline difference seen at one junction end. There were no patients who had received any treatment before thyroid surgery. Overall study results and limits: Reports indicated that malignant thyroid tumors showed significantly higher TCR beta diversity than benign nodules did, in blood and tumor.

Methods used by the authors: Differences in CDR3 between clinicopathological groups were drawn on to build a classifier intended to discriminate distant-metastatic papillary thyroid cancer patients. TCRdb reassembled clones from the PCR reads with MiXCR. Here the V and J calls rest on TCRdb's processing, not on the authors' analysis. The data show tens of thousands of clones, more than 15% seen once. This sequence was found in a female donor with papillary thyroid cancer or a benign thyroid nodule (not recorded which). Some clones in this sample may be carry-over from other donors' samples. The chain recombines TRBV7-2 with TRBJ2-2, with 11 positions matching TRBD2. Sequencing was done on a sample of tumor tissue. Here the CDR3 reads CASSLAGGLGGELFF. CDR3 DNA sequence: TGTGCCAGCAGCCTAGCGGGAGGTTTGGGCGGGGAGCTGTTTTTT.